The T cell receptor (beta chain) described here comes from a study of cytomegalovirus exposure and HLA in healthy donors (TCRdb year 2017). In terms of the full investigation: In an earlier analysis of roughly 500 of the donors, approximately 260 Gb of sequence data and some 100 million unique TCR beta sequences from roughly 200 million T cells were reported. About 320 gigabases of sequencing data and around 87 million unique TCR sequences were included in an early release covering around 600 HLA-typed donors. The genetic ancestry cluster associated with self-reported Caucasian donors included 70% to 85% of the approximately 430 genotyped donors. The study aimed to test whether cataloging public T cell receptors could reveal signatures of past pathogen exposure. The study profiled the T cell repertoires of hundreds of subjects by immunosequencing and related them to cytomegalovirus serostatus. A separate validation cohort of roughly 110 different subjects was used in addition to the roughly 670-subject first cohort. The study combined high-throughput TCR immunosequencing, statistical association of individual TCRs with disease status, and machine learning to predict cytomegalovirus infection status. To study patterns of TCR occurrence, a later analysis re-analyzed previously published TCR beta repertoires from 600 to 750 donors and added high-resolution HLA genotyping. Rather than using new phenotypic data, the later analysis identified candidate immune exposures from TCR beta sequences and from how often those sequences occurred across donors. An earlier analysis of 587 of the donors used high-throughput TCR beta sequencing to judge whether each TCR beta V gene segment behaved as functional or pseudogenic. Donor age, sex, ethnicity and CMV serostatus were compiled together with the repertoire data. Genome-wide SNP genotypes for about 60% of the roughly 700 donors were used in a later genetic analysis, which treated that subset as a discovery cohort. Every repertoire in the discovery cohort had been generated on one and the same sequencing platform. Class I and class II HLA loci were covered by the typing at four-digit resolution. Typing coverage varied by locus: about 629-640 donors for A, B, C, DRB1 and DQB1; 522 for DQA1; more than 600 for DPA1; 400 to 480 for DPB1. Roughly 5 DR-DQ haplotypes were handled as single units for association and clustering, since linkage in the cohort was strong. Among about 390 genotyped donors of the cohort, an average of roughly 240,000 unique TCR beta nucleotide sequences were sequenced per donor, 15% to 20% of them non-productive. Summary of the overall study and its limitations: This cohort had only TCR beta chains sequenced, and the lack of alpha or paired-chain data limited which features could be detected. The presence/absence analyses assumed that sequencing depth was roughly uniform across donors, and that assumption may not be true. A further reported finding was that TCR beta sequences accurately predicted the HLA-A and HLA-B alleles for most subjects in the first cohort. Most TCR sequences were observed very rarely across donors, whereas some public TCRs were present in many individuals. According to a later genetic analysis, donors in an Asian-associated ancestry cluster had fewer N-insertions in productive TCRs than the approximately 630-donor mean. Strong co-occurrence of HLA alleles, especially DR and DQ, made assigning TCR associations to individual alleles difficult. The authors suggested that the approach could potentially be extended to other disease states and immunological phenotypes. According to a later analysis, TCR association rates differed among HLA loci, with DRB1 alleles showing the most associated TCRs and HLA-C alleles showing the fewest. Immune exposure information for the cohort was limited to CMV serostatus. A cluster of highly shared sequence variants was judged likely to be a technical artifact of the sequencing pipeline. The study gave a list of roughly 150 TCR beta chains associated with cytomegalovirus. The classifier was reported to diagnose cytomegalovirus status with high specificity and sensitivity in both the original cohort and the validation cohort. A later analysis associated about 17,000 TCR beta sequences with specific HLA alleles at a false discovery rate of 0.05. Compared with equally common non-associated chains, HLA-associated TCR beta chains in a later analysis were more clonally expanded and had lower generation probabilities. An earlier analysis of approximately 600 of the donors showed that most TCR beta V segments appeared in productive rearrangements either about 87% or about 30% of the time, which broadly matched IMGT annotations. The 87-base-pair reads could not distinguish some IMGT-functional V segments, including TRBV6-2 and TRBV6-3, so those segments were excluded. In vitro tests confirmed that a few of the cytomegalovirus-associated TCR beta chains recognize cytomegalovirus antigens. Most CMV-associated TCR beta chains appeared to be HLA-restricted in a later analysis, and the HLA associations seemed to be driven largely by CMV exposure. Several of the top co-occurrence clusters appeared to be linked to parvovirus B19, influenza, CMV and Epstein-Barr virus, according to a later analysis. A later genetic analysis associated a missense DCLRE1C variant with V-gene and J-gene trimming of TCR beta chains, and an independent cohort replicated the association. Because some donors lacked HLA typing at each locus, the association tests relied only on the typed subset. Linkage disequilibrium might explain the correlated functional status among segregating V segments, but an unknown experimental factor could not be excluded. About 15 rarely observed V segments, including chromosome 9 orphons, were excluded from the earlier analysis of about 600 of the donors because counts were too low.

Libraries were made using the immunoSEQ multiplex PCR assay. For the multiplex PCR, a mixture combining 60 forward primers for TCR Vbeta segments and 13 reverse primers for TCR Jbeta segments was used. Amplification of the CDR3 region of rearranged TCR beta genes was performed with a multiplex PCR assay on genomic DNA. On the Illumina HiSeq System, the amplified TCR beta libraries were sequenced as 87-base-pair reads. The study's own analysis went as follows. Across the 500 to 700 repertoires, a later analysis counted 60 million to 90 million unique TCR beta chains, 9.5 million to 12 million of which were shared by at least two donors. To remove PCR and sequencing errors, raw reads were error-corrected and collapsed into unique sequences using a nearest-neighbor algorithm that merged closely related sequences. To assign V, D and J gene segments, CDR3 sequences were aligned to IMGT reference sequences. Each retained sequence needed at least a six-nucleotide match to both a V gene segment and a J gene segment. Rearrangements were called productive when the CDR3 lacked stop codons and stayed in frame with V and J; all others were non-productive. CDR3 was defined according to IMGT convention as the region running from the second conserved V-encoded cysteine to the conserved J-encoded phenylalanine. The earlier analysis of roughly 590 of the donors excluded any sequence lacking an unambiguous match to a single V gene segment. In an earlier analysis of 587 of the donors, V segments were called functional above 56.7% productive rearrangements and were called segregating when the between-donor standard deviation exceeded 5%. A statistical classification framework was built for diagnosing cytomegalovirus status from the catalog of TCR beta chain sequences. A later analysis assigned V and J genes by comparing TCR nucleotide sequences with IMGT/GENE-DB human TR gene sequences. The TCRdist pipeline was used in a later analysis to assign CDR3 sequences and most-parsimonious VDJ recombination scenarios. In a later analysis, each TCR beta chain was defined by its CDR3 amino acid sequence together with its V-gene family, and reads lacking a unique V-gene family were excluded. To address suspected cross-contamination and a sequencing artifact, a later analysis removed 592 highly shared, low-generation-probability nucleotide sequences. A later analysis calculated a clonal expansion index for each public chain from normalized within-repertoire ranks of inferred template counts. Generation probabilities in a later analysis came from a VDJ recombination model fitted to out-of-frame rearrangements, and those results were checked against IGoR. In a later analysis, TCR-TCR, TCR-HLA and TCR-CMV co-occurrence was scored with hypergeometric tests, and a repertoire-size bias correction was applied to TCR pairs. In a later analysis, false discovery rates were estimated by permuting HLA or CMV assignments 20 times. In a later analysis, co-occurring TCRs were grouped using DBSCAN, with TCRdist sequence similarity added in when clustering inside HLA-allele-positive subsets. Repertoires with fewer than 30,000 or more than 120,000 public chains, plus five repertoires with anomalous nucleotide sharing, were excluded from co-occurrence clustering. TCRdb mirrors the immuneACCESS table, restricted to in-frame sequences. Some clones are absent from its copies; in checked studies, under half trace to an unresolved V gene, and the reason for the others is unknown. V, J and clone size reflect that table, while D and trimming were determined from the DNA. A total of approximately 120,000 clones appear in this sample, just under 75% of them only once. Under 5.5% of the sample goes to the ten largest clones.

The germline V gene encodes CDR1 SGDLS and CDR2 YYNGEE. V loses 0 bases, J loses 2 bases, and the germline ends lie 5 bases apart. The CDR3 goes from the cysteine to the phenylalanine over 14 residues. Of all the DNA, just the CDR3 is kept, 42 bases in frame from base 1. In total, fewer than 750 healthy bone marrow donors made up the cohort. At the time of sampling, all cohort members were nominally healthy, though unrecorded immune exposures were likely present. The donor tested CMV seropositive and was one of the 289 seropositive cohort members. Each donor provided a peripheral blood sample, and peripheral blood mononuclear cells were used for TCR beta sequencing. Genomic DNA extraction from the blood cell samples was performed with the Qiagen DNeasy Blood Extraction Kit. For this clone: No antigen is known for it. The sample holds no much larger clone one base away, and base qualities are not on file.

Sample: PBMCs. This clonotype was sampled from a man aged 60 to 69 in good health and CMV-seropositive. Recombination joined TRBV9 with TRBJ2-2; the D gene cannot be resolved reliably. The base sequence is TGTGCCAGCAGCGTAGCCGGTAACACCGGGGAGCTGTTTTTT. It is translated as CASSVAGNTGELFF.